This entry features one T cell receptor beta chain sequence. This sample is drawn from a study of regulatory T cells in long-lasting Graves disease. V lost 4 bases, J lost 7 bases, and 10 bases stayed unmatched. This CDR3 has 15 amino acids. CDR1 ENHRY and CDR2 SYGVKD come from the germline V gene. TCR beta libraries were built with iRepertoire HTBI primers and Arm-PCR of CDR3 regions. TCRdb redid the calling of the multiplex PCR reads with MiXCR, one entry per CDR3 protein. Of hundreds of thousands of distinct CDR3 sequences in the sample, 13% were seen once. Time point described: newly diagnosed GD, antithyroid drugs for less than 3 months. PBMCs provided the RNA from which the TCR library was made. These sequences were also reported in another study, on T cells in Graves' hyperthyroidism and ophthalmopathy. That report notes: Each patient was aged 18 to 65 and had newly diagnosed hyperthyroidism of under 2 months' duration. The authors' 13 V-J model separated ophthalmopathy from stable hyperthyroidism.

The sample consisted of peripheral blood mononuclear cells (PBMCs), taken at new diagnosis, from a patient treated with antithyroid drugs. The V gene is TRBV10-3, the J gene TRBJ2-1; 7 bases match TRBD1. The source of this sequence is a man aged 25-45 years with Graves disease. The CDR3 DNA reads TGTGCCATCAGTGGGCTAGGGGGCCAGGGGAATGAGCAGTTCTTC. Encoded protein: CAISGLGGQGNEQFF.